Listed below are T cell receptor beta chains from one sample, sequenced in a study of shared clonotypes between healthy human individuals. Measured with immunoSEQ multiplex PCR; TCRdb has only the in-frame clones, and not every one. The sample comprises 2 million to 3 million clones, 93% of which are singletons, and about 0.34% rests with the top ten. Sequenced: naive CD4+ T cells from PBMCs. The source of these receptors is a man between 18 and 29 years old in good health. Some clones in this sample may be carry-over from other donors' samples. CDR3s include the opening cysteine and the closing phenylalanine or tryptophan. Fields, in order: V gene, clone size, D gene, J gene, CDR3 protein, CDR3 DNA. The D gene is left open where the match is weak. For some rows the clone size is stated as once, few or many, or as a class when expanded; others skip it.

TRBV4-2	-	-	TRBJ2-1	CASSRPQLGIYNEQFF	TGTGCCAGCAGCCGACCCCAGTTAGGGATCTACAATGAGCAGTTCTTC
TRBV4-3	once	-	TRBJ2-2	CASRRRAPTGELFF	TGCGCCAGCAGACGGCGGGCCCCCACCGGGGAGCTGTTTTTT
TRBV7-9	-	-	TRBJ2-7	CASSLEGSSIYEQYF	TGTGCCAGCAGCCTAGAGGGGTCTAGCATCTACGAGCAGTACTTC
TRBV28	-	-	TRBJ1-1	CASSFPPNGLEAFF	TGTGCCAGCAGTTTCCCCCCTAACGGACTGGAAGCTTTCTTT
TRBV13	-	TRBD1	TRBJ2-7	CASSLGGQGLSEQYF	TGTGCCAGCAGCTTAGGGGGACAGGGACTTTCTGAGCAGTACTTC
TRBV5-1	-	-	TRBJ2-7	CASSLGSSYPNEQYF	TGCGCCAGCAGCTTGGGGTCCAGTTATCCTAACGAGCAGTACTTC
TRBV29-1	-	-	TRBJ2-7	CSVEQGAYEQYF	TGCAGCGTTGAACAGGGAGCCTACGAGCAGTACTTC
TRBV5-1	-	-	TRBJ2-7	CASSYGTAGEQYF	TGCGCCAGCAGCTACGGGACAGCGGGCGAGCAGTACTTC
TRBV28	-	-	TRBJ2-4	CASSQQGGENIQYF	TGTGCCAGCAGTCAACAGGGGGGGGAAAACATTCAGTACTTC
TRBV10-3	-	-	TRBJ1-3	CAISGSPGNTIYF	TGTGCCATCAGTGGGAGCCCTGGAAACACCATATATTTT